This T cell receptor (beta chain) stems from a study of blood T cell repertoires in COVID-19. Clinical history reported by participants formed the basis on which cohorts were assigned. Contact with a PCR-confirmed or clinician-diagnosed COVID-19 case occurred within 2 weeks of entry. This CDR3 has 15 residues. The V and J ends lost 1 base and 8 bases, in that order; junction bases with no gene match: 10. The germline V gene has CDR1 LGHNA and CDR2 YSLEER. Assay: immunoSEQ multiplex PCR; the TCRdb copy retains only in-frame clones and omits some. The data contain around 270,000 clones, 75% to 90% of them singletons.

The chain links TRBV4-3 to TRBJ1-2; the match to TRBD1 covers 7 bases. This TCR came from a woman between 40 and 55 years old who had been exposed to COVID-19. Sequencing was carried out using PBMCs or T cells enriched from blood (not recorded which). CDR3 protein: CASSQGDRVQGGYTF. The CDR3 DNA reads as TGCGCCAGCAGCCAAGGTGACAGGGTTCAAGGAGGCTACACCTTC.